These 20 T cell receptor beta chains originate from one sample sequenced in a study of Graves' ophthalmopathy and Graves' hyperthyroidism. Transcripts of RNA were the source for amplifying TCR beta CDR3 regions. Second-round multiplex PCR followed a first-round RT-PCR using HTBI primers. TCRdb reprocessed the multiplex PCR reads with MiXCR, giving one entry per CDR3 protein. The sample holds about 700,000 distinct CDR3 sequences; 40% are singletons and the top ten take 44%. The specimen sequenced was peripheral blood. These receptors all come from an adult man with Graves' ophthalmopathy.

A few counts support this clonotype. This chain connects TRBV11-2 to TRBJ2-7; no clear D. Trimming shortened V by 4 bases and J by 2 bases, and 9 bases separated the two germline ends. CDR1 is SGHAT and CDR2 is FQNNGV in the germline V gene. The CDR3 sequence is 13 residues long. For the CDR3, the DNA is TGTGCCAGCAGCTCCCGAGCTACCTACGAGCAGTACTTC. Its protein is CASSSRATYEQYF.

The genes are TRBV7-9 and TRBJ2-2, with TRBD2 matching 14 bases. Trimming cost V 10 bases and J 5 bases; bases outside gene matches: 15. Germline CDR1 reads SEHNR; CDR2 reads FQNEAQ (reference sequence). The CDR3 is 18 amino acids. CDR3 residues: CAISDFKGLAGETGELFF. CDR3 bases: TGTGCCATCAGTGACTTCAAGGGACTAGCGGGGGAGACCGGGGAGCTGTTTTTT.

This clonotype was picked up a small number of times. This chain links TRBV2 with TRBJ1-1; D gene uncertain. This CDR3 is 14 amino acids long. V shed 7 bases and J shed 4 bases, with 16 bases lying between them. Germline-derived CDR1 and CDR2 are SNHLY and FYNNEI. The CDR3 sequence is CASMATAMGTEAFF. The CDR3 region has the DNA TGTGCCAGCATGGCAACTGCTATGGGCACTGAAGCTTTCTTT. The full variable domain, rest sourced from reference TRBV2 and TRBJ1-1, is EPEVTQTPSHQVTQMGQEVILRCVPISNHLYFYWYRQILGQKVEFLVSFYNNEISEKSEIFDDQFSVERPDGSNFTLKIRSTKLEDSAMYFCASMATAMGTEAFFGQGTRLTVV.

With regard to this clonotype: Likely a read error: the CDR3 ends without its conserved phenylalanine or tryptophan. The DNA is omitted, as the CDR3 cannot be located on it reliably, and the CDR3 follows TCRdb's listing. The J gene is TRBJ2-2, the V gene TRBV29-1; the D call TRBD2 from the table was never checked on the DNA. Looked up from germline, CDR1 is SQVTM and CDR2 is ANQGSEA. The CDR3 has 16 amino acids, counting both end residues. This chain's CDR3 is CSAKVTSGMNTGELLL.

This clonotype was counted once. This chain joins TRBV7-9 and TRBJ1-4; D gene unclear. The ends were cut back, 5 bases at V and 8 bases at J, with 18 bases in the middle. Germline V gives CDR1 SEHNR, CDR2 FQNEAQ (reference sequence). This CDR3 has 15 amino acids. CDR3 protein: CASSEVGGKREKLFF. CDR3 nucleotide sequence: TGTGCCAGCAGCGAGGTAGGCGGGAAAAGGGAAAAACTGTTTTTT.

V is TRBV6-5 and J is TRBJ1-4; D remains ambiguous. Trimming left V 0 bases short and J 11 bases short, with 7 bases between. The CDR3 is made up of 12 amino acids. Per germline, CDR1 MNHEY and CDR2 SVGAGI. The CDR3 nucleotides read TGTGCCAGCAGTTACTCGTCGGGGAAACTGTTTTTT. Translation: CASSYSSGKLFF.

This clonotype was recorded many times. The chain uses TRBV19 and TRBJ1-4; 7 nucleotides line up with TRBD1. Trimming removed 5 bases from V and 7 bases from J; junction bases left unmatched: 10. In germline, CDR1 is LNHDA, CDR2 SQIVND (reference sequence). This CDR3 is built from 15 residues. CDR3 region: CASSAKTGRREKLFF. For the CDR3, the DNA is TGTGCCAGTAGTGCGAAGACAGGGCGGCGTGAAAAACTGTTTTTT.

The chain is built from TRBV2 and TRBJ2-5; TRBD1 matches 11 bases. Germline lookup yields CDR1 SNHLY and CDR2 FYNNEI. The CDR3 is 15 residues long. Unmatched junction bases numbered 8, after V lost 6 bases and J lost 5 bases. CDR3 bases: TGTGCCAGCAGGCTCGGGACAGGGGGTATGGAGACCCAGTACTTC. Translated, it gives CASRLGTGGMETQYF. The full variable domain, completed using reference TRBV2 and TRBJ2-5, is EPEVTQTPSHQVTQMGQEVILRCVPISNHLYFYWYRQILGQKVEFLVSFYNNEISEKSEIFDDQFSVERPDGSNFTLKIRSTKLEDSAMYFCASRLGTGGMETQYFGPGTRLLVL.

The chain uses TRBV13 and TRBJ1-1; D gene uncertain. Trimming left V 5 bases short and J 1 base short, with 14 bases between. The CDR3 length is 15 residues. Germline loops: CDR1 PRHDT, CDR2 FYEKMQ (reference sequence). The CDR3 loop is CASSVPDLGNTEAFF. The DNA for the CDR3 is TGTGCCAGCAGCGTACCCGACCTTGGGAACACTGAAGCTTTCTTT.

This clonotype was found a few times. In DNA, the CDR3 is TGTGCCAGCAGCTTACGTAGTCTTATCCAAGAGACCCAGTACTTC. It translates to CASSLRSLIQETQYF. The V gene is TRBV11-2, the J gene TRBJ2-5; D is ambiguous. Germline V gene lookup returns CDR1 SGHAT and CDR2 FQNNGV. The CDR3 runs to 15 residues. Trimming pared 2 bases from V and 1 base from J, leaving 11 bases between.

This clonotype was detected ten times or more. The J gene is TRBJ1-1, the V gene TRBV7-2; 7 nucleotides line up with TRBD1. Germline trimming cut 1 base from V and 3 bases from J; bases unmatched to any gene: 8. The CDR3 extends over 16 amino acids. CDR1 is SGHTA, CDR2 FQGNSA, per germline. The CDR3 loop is CASSLVGGATHTEAFF. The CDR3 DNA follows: TGTGCCAGCAGCTTAGTAGGGGGCGCCACCCACACTGAAGCTTTCTTT.

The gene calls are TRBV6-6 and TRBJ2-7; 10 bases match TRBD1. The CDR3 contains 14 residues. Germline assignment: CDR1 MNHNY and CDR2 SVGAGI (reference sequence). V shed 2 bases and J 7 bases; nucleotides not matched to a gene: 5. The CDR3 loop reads CASSYVGQGGEQYF. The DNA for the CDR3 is TGTGCCAGCAGTTACGTCGGACAGGGGGGAGAGCAGTACTTC.

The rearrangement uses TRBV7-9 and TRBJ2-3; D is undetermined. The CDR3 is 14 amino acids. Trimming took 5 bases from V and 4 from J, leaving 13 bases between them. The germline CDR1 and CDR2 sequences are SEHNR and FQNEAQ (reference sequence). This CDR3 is CASSPEVAADTQYF. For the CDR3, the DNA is TGTGCCAGCAGCCCCGAGGTAGCTGCAGATACGCAGTATTTT.

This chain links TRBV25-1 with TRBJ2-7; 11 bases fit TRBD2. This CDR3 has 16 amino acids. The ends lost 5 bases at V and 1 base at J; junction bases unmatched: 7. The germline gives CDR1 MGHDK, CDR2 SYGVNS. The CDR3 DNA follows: TGTGCCAGCAGTCCCCCGGGACTAGCGGCTTCCTACGAGCAGTACTTC. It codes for CASSPPGLAASYEQYF.

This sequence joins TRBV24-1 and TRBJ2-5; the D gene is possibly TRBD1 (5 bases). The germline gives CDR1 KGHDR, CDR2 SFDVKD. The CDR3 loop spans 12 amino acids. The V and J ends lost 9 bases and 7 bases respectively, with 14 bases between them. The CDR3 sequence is CATVTVDWTQYF. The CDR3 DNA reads TGTGCCACCGTGACAGTGGATTGGACCCAGTACTTC.

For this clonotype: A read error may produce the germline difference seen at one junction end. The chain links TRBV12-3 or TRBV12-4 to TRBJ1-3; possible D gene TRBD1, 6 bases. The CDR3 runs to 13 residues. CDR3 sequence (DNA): TGTGCGGGGGGCCGAAACTCTGGAAGCACCATATATTTT. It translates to CAGGRNSGSTIYF.

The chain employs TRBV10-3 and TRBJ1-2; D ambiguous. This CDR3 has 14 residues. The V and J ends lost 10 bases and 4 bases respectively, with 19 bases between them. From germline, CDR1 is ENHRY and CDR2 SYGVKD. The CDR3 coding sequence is TGTGCCAGCGAGGACGGACTCCAACTCTATGGCTACACCTTC. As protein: CASEDGLQLYGYTF.

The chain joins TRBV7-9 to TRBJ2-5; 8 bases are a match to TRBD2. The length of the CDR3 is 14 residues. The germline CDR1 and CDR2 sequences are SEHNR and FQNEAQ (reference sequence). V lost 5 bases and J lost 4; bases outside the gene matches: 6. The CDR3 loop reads CASSDGGASETQYF. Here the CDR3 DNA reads TGTGCCAGCAGCGACGGGGGGGCCTCAGAGACCCAGTACTTC.

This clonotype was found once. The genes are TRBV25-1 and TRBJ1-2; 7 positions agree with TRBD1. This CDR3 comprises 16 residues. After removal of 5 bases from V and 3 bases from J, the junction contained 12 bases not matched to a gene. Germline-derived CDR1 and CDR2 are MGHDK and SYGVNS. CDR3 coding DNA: TGTGCCAGCAGTTTTTGGCTACAGGGGCGGGACTATGGCTACACCTTC. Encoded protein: CASSFWLQGRDYGYTF.

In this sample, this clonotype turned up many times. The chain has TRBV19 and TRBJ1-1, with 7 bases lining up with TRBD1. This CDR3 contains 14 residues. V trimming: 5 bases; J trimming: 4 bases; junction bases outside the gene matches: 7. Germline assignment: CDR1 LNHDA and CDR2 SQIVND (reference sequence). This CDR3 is CASSLRGQSTEAFF. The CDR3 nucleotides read TGTGCCAGTAGTCTCCGGGGACAGTCCACTGAAGCTTTCTTT.